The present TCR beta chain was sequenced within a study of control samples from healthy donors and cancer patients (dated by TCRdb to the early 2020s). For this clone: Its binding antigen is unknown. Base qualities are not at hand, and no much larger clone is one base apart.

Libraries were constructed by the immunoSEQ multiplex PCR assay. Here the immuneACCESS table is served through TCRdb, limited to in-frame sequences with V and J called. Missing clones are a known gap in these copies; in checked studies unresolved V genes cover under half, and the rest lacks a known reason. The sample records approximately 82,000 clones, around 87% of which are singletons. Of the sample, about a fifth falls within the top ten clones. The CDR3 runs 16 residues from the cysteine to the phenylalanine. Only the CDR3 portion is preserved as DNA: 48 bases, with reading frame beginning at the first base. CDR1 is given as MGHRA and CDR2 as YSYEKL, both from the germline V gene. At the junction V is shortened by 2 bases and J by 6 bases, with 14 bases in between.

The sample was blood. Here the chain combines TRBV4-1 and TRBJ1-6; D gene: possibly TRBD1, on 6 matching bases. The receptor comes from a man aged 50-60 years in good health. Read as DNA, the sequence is TGCGCCAGCAGCCAATGGGGGCGCGAAATTAATTCACCCCTCCACTTT. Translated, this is CASSQWGREINSPLHF.